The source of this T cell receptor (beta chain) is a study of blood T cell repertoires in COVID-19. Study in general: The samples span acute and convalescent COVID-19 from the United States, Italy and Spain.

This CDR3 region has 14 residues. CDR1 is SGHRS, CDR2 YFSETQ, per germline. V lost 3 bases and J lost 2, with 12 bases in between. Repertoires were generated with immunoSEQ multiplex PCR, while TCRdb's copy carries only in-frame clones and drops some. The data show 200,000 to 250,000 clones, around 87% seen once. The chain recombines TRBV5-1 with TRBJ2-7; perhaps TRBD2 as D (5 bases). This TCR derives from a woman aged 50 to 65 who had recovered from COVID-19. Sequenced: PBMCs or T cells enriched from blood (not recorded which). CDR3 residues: CASSSSGDTYEQYF. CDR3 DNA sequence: TGCGCCAGCAGCTCCAGCGGAGATACCTACGAGCAGTACTTC.